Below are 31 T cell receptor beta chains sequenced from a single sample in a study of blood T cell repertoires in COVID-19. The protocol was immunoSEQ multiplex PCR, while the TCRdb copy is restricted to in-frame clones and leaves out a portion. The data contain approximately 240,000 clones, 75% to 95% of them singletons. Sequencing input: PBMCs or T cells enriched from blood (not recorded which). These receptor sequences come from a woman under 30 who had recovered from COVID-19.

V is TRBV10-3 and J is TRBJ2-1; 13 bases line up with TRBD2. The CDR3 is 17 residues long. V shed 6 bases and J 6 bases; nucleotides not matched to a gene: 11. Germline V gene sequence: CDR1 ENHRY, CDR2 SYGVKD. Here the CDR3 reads CAIRTSGLAGKANEQFF. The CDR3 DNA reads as TGTGCCATCAGAACGTCGGGACTAGCGGGAAAGGCCAATGAGCAGTTCTTC.

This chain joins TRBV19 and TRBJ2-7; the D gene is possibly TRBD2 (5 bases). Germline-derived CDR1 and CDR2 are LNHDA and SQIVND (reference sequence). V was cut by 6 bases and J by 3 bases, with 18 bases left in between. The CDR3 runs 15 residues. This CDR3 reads CASRLTRNPLYEQYF. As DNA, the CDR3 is TGTGCCAGTAGGCTTACTAGGAACCCTCTCTACGAGCAGTACTTC.

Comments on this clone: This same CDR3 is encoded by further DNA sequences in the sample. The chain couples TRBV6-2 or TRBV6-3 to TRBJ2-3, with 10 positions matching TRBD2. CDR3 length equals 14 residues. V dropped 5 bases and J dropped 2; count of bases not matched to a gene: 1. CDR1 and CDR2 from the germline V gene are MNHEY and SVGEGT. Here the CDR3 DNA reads TGTGCCAGCAGTAGCGGGGGGGCCACAGATACGCAGTATTTT. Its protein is CASSSGGATDTQYF.

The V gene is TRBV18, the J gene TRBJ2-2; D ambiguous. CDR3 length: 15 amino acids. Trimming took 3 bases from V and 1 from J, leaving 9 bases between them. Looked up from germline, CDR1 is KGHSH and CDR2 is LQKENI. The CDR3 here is CASSPPSLNTGELFF. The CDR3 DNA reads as TGTGCCAGCTCACCTCCCAGTCTGAACACCGGGGAGCTGTTTTTT.

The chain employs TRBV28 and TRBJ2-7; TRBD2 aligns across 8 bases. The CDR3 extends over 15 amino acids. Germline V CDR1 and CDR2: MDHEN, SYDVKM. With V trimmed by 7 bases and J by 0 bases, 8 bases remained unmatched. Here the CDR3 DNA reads TGTGCCAGCAAAGTTGGCGGGAGGACCTCCTACGAGCAGTACTTC. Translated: CASKVGGRTSYEQYF. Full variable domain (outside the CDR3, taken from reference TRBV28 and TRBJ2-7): DVKVTQSSRYLVKRTGEKVFLECVQDMDHENMFWYRQDPGLGLRLIYFSYDVKMKEKGDIPEGYSVSREKKERFSLILESASTNQTSMYLCASKVGGRTSYEQYFGPGTRLTVT.

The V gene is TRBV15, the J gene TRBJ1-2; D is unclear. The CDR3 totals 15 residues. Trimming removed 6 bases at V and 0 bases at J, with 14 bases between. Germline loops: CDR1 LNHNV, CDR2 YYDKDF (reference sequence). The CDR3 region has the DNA TGTGCCACCAGAGGTGAGGAGCGTGCTAACTATGGCTACACCTTC. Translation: CATRGEERANYGYTF.

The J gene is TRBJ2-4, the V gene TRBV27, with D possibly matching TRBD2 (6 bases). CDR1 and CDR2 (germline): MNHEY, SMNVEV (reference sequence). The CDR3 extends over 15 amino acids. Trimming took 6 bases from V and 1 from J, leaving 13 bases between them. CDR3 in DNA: TGTGCCAGCAGGGAGCTTGGGAGGGCCAAAAACATTCAGTACTTC. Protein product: CASRELGRAKNIQYF.

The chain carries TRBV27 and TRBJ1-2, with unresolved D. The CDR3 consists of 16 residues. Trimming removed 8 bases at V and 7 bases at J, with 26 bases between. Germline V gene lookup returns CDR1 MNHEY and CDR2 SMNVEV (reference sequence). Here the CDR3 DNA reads TGTGCCAGCGTACGCACAGCAGGCTCAGAGCGGGGTGGCTACACCTTC. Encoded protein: CASVRTAGSERGGYTF.

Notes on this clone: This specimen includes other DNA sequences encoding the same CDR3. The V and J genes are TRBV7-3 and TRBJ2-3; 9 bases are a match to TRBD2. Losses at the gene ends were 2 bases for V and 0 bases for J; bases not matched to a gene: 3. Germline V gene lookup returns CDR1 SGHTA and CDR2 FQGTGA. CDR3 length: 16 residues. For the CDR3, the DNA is TGTGCCAGCAGCTTAGGGCTAGCGGGAAGCACAGATACGCAGTATTTT. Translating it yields CASSLGLAGSTDTQYF.

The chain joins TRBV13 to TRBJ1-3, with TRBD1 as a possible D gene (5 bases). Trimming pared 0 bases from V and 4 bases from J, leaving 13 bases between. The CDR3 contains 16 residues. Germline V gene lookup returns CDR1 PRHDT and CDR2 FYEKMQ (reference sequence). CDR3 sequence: CASSLGGGSYGNTIYF. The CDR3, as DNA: TGTGCCAGCAGCTTAGGCGGGGGAAGCTACGGAAACACCATATATTTT.

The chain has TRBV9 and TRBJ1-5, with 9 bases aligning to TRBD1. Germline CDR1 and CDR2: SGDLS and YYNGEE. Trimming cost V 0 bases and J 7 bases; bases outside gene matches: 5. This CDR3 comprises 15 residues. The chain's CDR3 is CASSVGAQGAQPQHF. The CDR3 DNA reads TGTGCCAGCAGCGTAGGGGCACAGGGGGCCCAGCCCCAGCATTTT.

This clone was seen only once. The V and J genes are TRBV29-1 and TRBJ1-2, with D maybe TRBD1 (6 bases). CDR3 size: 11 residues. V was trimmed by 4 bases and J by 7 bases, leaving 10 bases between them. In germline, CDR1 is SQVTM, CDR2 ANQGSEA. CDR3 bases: TGCAGCGTTGCCCGGGGGGCTGGCTACACCTTC. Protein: CSVARGAGYTF.

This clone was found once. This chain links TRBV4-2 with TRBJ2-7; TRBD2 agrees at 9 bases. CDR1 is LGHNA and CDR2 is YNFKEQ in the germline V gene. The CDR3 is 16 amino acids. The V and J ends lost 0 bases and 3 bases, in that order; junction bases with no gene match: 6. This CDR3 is CASSQELTSGFYEQYF. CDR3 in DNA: TGTGCCAGCAGCCAAGAGTTAACTAGCGGGTTCTACGAGCAGTACTTC.

CDR3 sequence reads: CASSSTGTGLTDTQYF. CDR3 bases: TGTGCCAGCAGTTCCACCGGGACAGGGTTAACAGATACGCAGTATTTT. The rearrangement links TRBV28 to TRBJ2-3; 9 nucleotides agree with TRBD1. The CDR3 runs to 16 residues. Trimming at V came to 4 bases and at J to 3 bases, leaving 8 bases not matched to a gene. Per germline, CDR1 MDHEN and CDR2 SYDVKM.

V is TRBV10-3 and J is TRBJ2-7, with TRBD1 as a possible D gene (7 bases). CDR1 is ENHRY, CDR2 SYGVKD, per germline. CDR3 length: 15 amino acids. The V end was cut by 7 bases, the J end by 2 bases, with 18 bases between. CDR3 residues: CAITGQGGTTYEQYF. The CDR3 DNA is TGTGCCATCACGGGGCAGGGGGGAACCACCTACGAGCAGTACTTC.

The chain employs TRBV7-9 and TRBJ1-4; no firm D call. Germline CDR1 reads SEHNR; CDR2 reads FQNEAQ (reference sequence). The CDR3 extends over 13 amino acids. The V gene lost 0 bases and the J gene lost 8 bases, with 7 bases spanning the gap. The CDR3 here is CASSLATLEKLFF. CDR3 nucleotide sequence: TGTGCCAGCAGCTTAGCGACATTAGAAAAACTGTTTTTT. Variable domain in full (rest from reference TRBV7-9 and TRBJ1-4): DTGVSQNPRHKITKRGQNVTFRCDPISEHNRLYWYRQTLGQGPEFLTYFQNEAQLEKSRLLSDRFSAERPKGSFSTLEIQRTEQGDSAMYLCASSLATLEKLFFGSGTQLSVL.

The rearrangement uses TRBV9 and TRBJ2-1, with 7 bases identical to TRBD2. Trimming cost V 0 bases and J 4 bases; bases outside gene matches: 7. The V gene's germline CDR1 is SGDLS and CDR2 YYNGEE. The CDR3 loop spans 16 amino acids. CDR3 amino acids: CASSVGGGGNYNEQFF. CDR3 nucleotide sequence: TGTGCCAGCAGCGTAGGGGGCGGGGGAAATTACAATGAGCAGTTCTTC.

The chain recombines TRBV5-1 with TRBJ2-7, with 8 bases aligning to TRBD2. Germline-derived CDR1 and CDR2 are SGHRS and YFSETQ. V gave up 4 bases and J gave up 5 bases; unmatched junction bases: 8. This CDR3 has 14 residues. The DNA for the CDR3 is TGCGCCAGCAGCCCGGGGGGGTTCGGGGACGAGCAGTACTTC. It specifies CASSPGGFGDEQYF.

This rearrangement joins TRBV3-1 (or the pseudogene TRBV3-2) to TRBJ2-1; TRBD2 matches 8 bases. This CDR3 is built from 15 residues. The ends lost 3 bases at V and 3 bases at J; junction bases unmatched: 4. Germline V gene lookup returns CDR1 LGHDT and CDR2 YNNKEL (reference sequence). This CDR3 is CASSHQRESYNEQFF. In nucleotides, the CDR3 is TGTGCCAGCAGCCACCAGCGGGAGAGCTACAATGAGCAGTTCTTC.

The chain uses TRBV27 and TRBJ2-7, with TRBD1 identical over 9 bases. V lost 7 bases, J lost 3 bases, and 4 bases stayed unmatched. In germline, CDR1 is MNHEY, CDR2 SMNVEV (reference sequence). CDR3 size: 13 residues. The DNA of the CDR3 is TGTGCCAGCAAGACAGGGGGTCACTACGAGCAGTACTTC. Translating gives CASKTGGHYEQYF.

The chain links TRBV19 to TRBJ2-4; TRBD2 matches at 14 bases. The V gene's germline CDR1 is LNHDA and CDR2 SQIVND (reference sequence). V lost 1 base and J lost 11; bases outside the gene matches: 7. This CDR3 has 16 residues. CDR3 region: CASSIGAGTSGGFQYF. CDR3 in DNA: TGTGCCAGTAGTATAGGGGCTGGGACTAGCGGGGGTTTTCAGTACTTC.

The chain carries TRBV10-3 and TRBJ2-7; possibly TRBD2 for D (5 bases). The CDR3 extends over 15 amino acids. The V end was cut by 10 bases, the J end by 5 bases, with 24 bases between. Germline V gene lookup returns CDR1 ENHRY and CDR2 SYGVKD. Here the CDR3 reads CASGGLTSTPNEQYF. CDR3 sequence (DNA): TGTGCCAGCGGCGGGCTTACTTCCACACCCAACGAGCAGTACTTC.

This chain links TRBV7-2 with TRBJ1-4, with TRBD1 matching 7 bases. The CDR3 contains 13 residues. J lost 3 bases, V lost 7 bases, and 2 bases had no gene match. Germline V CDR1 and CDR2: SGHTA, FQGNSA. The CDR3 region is CASKTGANEKLFF. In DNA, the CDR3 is TGTGCCAGCAAAACAGGGGCTAATGAAAAACTGTTTTTT. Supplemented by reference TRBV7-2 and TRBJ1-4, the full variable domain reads GAGVSQSPSNKVTEKGKDVELRCDPISGHTALYWYRQSLGQGLEFLIYFQGNSAPDKSGLPSDRFSAERTGGSVSTLTIQRTQQEDSAVYLCASKTGANEKLFFGSGTQLSVL.

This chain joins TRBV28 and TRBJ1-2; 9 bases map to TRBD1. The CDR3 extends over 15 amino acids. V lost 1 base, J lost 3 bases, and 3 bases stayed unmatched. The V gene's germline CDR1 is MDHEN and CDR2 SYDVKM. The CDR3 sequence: CASSLYRGRDYGYTF. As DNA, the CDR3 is TGTGCCAGCAGTTTATACAGGGGGCGCGACTATGGCTACACCTTC.

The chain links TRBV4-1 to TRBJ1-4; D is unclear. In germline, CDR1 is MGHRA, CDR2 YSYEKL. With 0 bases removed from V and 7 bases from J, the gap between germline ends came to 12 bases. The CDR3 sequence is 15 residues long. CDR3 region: CASSQDPLRSEKLFF. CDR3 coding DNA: TGCGCCAGCAGCCAAGATCCTCTCCGGAGTGAAAAACTGTTTTTT.

As DNA, the CDR3 is TGTGCCAGCAATGAGCGGGTGTTAGTCAGAGGTTATAGCAATCAGCCCCAGCATTTT. Protein product: CASNERVLVRGYSNQPQHF. The chain couples TRBV21-1 to TRBJ1-5. TRBV21-1 is an annotated pseudogene. The CDR3 runs to 19 residues.

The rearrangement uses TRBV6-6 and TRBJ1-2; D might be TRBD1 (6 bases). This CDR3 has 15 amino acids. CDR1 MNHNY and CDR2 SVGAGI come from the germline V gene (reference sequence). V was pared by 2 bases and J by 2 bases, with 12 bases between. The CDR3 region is CASSYGGGGNYGYTF. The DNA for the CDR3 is TGTGCCAGCAGTTACGGCGGGGGGGGCAACTATGGCTACACCTTC.

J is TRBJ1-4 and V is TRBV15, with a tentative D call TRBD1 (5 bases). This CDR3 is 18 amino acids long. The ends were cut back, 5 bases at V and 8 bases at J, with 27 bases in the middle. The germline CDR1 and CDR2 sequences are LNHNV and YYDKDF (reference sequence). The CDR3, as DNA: TGTGCCACCAGCCGCGGACAAAACTTGGCGGTGAAGTCGGAAAAACTGTTTTTT. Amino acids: CATSRGQNLAVKSEKLFF.

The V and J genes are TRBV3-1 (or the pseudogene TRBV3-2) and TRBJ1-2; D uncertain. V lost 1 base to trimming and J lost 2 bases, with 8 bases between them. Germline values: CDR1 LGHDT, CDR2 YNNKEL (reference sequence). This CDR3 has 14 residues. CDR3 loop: CASSQAVANYGYTF. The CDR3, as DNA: TGTGCCAGCAGCCAAGCAGTAGCGAACTATGGCTACACCTTC.

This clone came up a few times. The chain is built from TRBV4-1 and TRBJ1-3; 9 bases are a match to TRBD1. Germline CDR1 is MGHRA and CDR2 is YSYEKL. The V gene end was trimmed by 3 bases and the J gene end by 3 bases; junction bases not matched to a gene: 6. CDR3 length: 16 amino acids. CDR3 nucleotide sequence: TGCGCCAGCAGCCACCCCGGGACAGGGCTTGGAAACACCATATATTTT. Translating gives CASSHPGTGLGNTIYF.

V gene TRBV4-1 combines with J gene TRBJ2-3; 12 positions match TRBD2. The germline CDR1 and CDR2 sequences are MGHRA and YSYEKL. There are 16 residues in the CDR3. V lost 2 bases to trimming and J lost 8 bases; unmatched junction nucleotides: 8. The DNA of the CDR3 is TGCGCCAGCAGCCAAATGACTAGCGGGGGCCGGGTTACGCAGTATTTT. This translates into CASSQMTSGGRVTQYF.